The 2 T cell receptor beta chains below all came from one sample that was sequenced in a study of a mutant IDH1 vaccine in newly diagnosed glioma. TCRdb's copy holds only in-frame clones and misses some; the assay was immunoSEQ multiplex PCR. The table lists about 30,000 clones, around 80% of them singletons, with about 21% in the top ten. The time point denotes: baseline, week 1 (first vaccination visit). Specified treatment: pre-vaccination baseline after standard-of-care therapy. This sample comprised PBMCs, obtained from a glioma patient treated with radiotherapy, temozolomide or both. The source is a man aged 25 to 45 with glioma.

The chain uses TRBV7-6 and TRBJ1-1, with D uncertain. Germline loops: CDR1 SGHVS, CDR2 FNYEAQ. CDR3 size: 15 residues. Trimming shortened V by 6 bases and J by 0 bases, and 14 bases separated the two germline ends. The CDR3 DNA is TGTGCCAGCAGGTCTGTGGAGGGCATGAACACTGAAGCTTTCTTT. This codes for CASRSVEGMNTEAFF.

This clone was detected only once. The chain links TRBV29-1 to TRBJ1-1; tentatively, D is TRBD1 (6 bases). Trimming shortened V by 7 bases and J by 7 bases, and 10 bases separated the two germline ends. Germline V lookup: CDR1 SQVTM, CDR2 ANQGSEA. This CDR3 contains 10 residues. The CDR3 spells CSGGGSEAFF. The CDR3 DNA reads TGCAGCGGGGGGGGCAGTGAAGCTTTCTTT.